This T cell receptor beta chain was recovered during a study of blood T cell repertoires in COVID-19. Study at large: The analysed material was cDNA or gDNA that came from T cells, B-cell-depleted T cells, or PBMCs.

CDR3 length: 16 amino acids. CDR1 is ENHRY and CDR2 is SYGVKD in the germline V gene. V was shortened by 6 bases and J by 6 bases, with 20 bases between the two germline ends. Generated by immunoSEQ multiplex PCR, the TCRdb table keeps only in-frame clones and is missing some. The sample includes tens of thousands of clones, roughly 80% of them seen just once. The specimen sequenced was peripheral blood. The chain links TRBV10-3 to TRBJ2-2; possible D gene TRBD2, 6 bases. The TCR was taken from a human donor in a cohort sampled during active COVID-19. For the CDR3, the DNA is TGTGCCATCAGCAGCAGACTAGGGGTAGGGTCCGGGGAGCTGTTTTTT. This gives the protein CAISSRLGVGSGELFF.